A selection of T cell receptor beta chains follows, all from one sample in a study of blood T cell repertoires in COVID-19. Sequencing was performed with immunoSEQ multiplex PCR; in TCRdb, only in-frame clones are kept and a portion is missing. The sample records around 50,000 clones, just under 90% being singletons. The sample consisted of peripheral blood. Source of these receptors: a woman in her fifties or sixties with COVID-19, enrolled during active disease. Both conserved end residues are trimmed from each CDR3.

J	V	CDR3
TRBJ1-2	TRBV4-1	ASSLTGGENYGYT
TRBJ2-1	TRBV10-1	ASSALRGLGNEQF
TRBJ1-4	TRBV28	ASSPGSRNEKLF
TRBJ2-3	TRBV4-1	ASSQDLPSGSDTQY
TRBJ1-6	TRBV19	ASSKGTGAYNSPLH
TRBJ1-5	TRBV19	ASSMERASDQPQH
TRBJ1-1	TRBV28	ASSLLPRNTEAF
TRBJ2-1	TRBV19	ASRTPGSLNNEQF
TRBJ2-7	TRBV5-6	ASRSWGAVEDSYEQY
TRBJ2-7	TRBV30	AWSPGVGQY
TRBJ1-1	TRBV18	ASSSLTGDTEAF
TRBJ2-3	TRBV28	ASSFPGGSPGLHTGTDTQY
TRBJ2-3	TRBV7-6	ASSFKRGTDTQY
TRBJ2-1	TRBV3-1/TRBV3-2	ASSQTLSGLPSYNEQF
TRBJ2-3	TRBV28	ASSPTILAGLTDTQY
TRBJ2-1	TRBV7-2	ASSTRTRSGEQF
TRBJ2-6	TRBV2	ASRDSISGANVLT
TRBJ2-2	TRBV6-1	ASSELGLLGTGIGTGELF
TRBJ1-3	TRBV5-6	ASRYNRGVAGNTIY
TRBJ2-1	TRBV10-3	ATLSQREQF
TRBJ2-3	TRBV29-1	SVRGTGGNTDTQY
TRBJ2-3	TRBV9	ASSVVGQATDTQY
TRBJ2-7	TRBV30	ATDRIYEQY
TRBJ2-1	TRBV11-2	ASSLQGFSYNEQF
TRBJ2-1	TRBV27	ASSSVLRTGEGNEQF
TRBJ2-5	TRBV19	ASSIGLGGETQY
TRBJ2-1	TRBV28	ASRKYAPGSNEQF
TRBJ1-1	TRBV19	ASSAATLNTEAF
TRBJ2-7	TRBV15	ATSPRASSYEQY
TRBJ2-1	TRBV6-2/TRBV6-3	ASSRSRSYNEQF
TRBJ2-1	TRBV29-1	SVVSGWNEQF
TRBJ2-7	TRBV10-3	AISKDRGYEQY
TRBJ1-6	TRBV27	ASSPTGQGFSPLH
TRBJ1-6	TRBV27	ASSSGQVYNSPLH
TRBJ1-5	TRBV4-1	ASSQDGTGGNQPQH
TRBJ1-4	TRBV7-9	ASSQDRGRNEKLF
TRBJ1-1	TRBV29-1	SSRTGAGTEAF
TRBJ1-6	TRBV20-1	SASTRDNSPLH
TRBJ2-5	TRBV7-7	ASSLSPGLAGGTQY
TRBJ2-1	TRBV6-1	ASSDFGGSAILNEQF
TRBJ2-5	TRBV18	ASSLGTSGTETQY
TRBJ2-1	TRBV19	ATQGQDGYNEQF
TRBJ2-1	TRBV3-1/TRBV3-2	ASSHPRSFKQF
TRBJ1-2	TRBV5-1	ASSLRQKNGYT
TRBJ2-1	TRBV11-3	ASTAPRASGYNEQF
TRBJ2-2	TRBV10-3	AISDSGPTAGELF
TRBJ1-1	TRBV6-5	ASVEFTEAF
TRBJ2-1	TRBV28	ASSSLAINSYNEQF
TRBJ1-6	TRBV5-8	ASSLGARSPLH
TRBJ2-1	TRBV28	ATTKIAGGGEQF
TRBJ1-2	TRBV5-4	ASSPGQGSSSYGYT
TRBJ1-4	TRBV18	ASSPPNRGDEKLF
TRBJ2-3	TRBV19	ASSIGQPSTDTQY
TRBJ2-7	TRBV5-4	ASSHPDRGHEQY
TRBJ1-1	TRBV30	AWSKSPGGNTEAF
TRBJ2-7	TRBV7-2	ASGGTHEGTGRSYYEQY
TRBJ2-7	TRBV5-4	ASSFQGTSGYEQY